This TCR beta chain was profiled in a study of T cell responses to AZD1222 COVID-19 vaccine (dated by TCRdb to the early 2020s). Regarding the complete study: A total of about 240 trial participants underwent TCR sequencing, of whom 200 to 220 received two doses of AZD1222 and about 25 received two doses of the MenACWY control vaccine. Trial participants were enrolled by age into 18-55, 56-69 and 70-plus year subgroups, with approximately 160, 26 and 62 TCR-sequenced participants respectively. The full study reports these points: The vaccine-associated CD4 TCRs covered the entire spike protein, and the dominant responses fell in regions 160-218 and 743-854. Reportedly, close to half of the unique spike-specific TCRs recognized epitopes lying outside the regions that are mutated in the B.1.351 and B.1.1.7 variants. Because no samples from the day 14 peak response were available, repertoires could be characterized only after the peak T cell response. The 56-69-year group was small, and its depth increase did not reach significance, likely because of low power. After two AZD1222 doses, both the breadth and the depth of spike-specific TCRs were significantly higher than at day 0 and than in MenACWY recipients. Participants were mostly white British and included more females than males, and it was suggested by the authors that clonal diversity may have been underestimated. Only five to seven AZD1222 recipients were SARS-CoV-2 seropositive at baseline, limiting conclusions about previously exposed vaccinees.

Sample time point, as interpreted from the label and publication: about 28 days (+/-7) after the second vaccine dose. AZD1222 recipients given second doses at about 4 weeks or at about 12 weeks were pooled, since spike-specific TCR depth and breadth were not found to differ between the two schedules. The vaccinee samples were drawn from two UK trials, COV001 and COV002, one of which was a single-blind randomized controlled phase 2/3 trial testing AZD1222 (ChAdOx1 nCoV-19) in healthy adults. For TCRbeta chain sequencing, PBMC samples from trial participants were taken at day 0 and at day 28 after the second dose. Points on this clone: It lacks a known antigen. Qualities for individual bases were not recorded, and no much larger clone is one base off.

V is shortened by 2 bases, J by 0 bases, and the region joining them spans 14 bases. The CDR3 starts with the cysteine, ends with the phenylalanine, and has 18 residues. Only CDR3 DNA remains: 54 bases, in frame from the first base. CDR1 is given as SEHNR and CDR2 as FQNEAQ, both from the germline V gene (reference sequence). The CDR3 regions of human TCRbeta chains were analyzed by immunosequencing. The study's processing was this. Repertoire TCRs were matched against a reference library of SARS-CoV-2-specific TCRs generated with the MIRA antigen-specificity platform. Breadth was defined as the fraction of unique TCRs that were SARS-CoV-2-associated. Depth was defined as the fraction of total T cells that were SARS-CoV-2-associated. Each spike-specific TCR was assigned to its reactive spike region and to a CD4 or CD8 class using the MIRA data. Log10-transformed breadth and depth values were compared by one-way ANOVA with Sidak's multiple comparisons tests. As stored in TCRdb, this immuneACCESS dataset retains in-frame rearrangements with V and J assigned. A fraction of the clones does not appear; measured against another copy, unresolved V genes explain less than half of the discrepancy, and the remainder lacks a known reason. That table furnishes V, J and clone size, whereas the DNA furnished D and trimming. Within this sample are more than 150,000 clones, with 80% to 95% of them counted one time only. In total, the top ten clones hold around 1.9% of the sample.

The sequence was obtained from an adult who received the AZD1222 COVID-19 vaccine. Sequenced here: peripheral blood, sampled 28 days after the second AZD1222 dose. The chain couples TRBV7-9 to TRBJ2-6; perhaps TRBD1 is the D gene, with 6 bases matching. The nucleotides are TGTGCCAGCAGCTTAATAGGGGGACCGTTCTCTGGGGCCAACGTCCTGACTTTC. Protein translation: CASSLIGGPFSGANVLTF.